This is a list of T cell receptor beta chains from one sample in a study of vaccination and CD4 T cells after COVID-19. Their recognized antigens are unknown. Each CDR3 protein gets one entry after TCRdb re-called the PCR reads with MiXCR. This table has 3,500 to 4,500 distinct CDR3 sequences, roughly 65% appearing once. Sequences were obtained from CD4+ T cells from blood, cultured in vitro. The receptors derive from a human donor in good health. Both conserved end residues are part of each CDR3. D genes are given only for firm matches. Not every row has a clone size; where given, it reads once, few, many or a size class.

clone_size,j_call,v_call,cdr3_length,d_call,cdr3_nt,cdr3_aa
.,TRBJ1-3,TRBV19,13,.,TGTGCCAGTACAGGGTTCTCTGGAAACACCATATATTTT,CASTGFSGNTIYF
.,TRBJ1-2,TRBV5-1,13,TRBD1,TGCGCCAGCAGCTTGGCGCCAGGGGGCGGCTACACCTTC,CASSLAPGGGYTF
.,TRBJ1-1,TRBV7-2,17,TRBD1,TGTGCCAGCAGCTTATACCCTTCCAGGGGGCCGCGAACTGAAGCTTTCTTT,CASSLYPSRGPRTEAFF
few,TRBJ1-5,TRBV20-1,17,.,TGCAGTGCTAGAGAGGCGGGATGGGGGGGGCGCAATCAGCCCCAGCATTTT,CSAREAGWGGRNQPQHF
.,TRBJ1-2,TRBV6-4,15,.,TGTGCCAGCAGTGACCGGGGGGGACCCAACTATGGCTACACCTTC,CASSDRGGPNYGYTF
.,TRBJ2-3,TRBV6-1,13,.,TGTGCCAGCAGTAAAGCAAGTGACCGTCCACAGATATTT,CASSKASDRPQIF
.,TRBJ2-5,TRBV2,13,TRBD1,TGTGCCAGCAGTGAAAAGACAGGGGTTACCCAGTACTTC,CASSEKTGVTQYF
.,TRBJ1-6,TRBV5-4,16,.,TGTGCCAGCAGCTTGGTCGTGGGGTCCTATAATTCACCCCTCCACTTT,CASSLVVGSYNSPLHF
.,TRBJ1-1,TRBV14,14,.,TGTGCCAGCAGCCAAGATCGGTTGACGGGGTCAGCTTTCTTT,CASSQDRLTGSAFF
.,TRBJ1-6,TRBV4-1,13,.,TGCGCCAGCAGCCAAGATTTGGATTCACCCCTCCACTTT,CASSQDLDSPLHF
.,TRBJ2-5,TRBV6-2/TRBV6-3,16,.,TGTGCCAGCAGCCTCGGTAGCGGTCCGTACCAAGAGACCCAGTACTTC,CASSLGSGPYQETQYF
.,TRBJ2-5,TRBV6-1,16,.,TGTGCCAGCAGACATAACTTTGGGGCGGGTGGAGAGACCCAGTACTTC,CASRHNFGAGGETQYF
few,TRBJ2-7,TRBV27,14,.,TGTGCCAGCAGTCCCCCAGGCAGGGTAGGCGAGCAGTACTTC,CASSPPGRVGEQYF
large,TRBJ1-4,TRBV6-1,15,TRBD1,TGTGCCAGCTCACCCACTCAGGGGGCAGGTGAAAAACTGTTTTTT,CASSPTQGAGEKLFF
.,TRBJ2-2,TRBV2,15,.,TGTGCCACCCCCCGGGGGCGGGCGTCAGGAGGGGAGCTGTTTTTT,CATPRGRASGGELFF
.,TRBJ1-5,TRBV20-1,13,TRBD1,TGCAGTGCTAGGGGACAGGGCGGTCAGCCCCAGCATTTT,CSARGQGGQPQHF
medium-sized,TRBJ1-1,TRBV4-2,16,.,TGTGCCAGCAGCCAAGAGGCCAGCCGGTTGAACACTGAAGCTTTCTTT,CASSQEASRLNTEAFF
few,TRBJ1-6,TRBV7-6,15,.,TGTGCCAGCAGCCCTACGGCAGGGTCGCAGTCACCCCTCCACTTT,CASSPTAGSQSPLHF
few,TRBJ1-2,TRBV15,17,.,TGTGCCACCAGCAGAGATCGGGCAGCCGCAATTAACTATGGCTACACCTTC,CATSRDRAAAINYGYTF
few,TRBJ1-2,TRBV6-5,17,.,TGTGCCAGCAGTTACCGCCAGGACCCCGTCGCTCACTATGGCTACACCTTC,CASSYRQDPVAHYGYTF
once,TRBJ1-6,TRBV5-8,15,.,TGTGCCAGCAGCTTGGCAGGCTTAGGGAATTCACCCCTCCACTTT,CASSLAGLGNSPLHF
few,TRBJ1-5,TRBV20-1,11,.,TGCAGTGCTATTTTTGGTCAGCCCCAGCATTTT,CSAIFGQPQHF
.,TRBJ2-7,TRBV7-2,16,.,TGTGCCAGCAGCTTAGACTATCAGACAGTCTCCTACGAGCAGTACTTC,CASSLDYQTVSYEQYF
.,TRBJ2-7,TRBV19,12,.,TGTGCCTCAGGACCCACAGAGTACGAGCAGTACTTC,CASGPTEYEQYF
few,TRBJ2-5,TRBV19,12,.,TGTGCCAGTAAAAACAGGGAGGAGACCCAGTACTTC,CASKNREETQYF
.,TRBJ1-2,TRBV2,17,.,TGTGCCAGCAGTGAAACGGCAGGGGTTCGGATATCCTATGGCTACACCTTC,CASSETAGVRISYGYTF
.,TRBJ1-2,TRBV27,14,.,TGTGCCAGCAGTCCCCGGCAGGGACTTTGGGGCTACACCTTC,CASSPRQGLWGYTF
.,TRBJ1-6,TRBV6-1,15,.,TGTGCCAGCAGGGGTGGAACAGCGGAAAGGGGAACCCTCCACTTT,CASRGGTAERGTLHF
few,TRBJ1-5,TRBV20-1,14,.,TGCAGTGCTAGAGCAGGGATAGGCAATCAGCCCCAGCATTTT,CSARAGIGNQPQHF
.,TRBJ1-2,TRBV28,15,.,TGTGCCAGCAGGTCGACGGGCGATTTATACTATGGCTACACCTTC,CASRSTGDLYYGYTF
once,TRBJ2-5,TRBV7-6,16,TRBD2,TGTGCCAGCAGCTTAGCGCCGGGACTAGCGGGGGAGACCCAGTACTTC,CASSLAPGLAGETQYF
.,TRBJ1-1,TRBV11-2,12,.,TGTGCCAGCAGCTTAGGTACAGCCGAAGCTTTCTTT,CASSLGTAEAFF
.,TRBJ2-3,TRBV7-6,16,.,TGTGCCAGCAGCCAAACGGGGCCTAGTTCAGCAGATACGCAGTATTTT,CASSQTGPSSADTQYF
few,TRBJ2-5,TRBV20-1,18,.,TGCAGTGCTAGAGATTCACCCTCGGCAACGCGGTACCAAGAGACCCAGTACTTC,CSARDSPSATRYQETQYF
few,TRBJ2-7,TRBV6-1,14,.,TGTGCCAGCAGCCCTGCGACGGCTTTGTTTGAGCAGTACTTC,CASSPATALFEQYF
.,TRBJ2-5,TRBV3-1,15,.,TGTGCCAGCACCCGGAGAGGGAGTAGCAGGGAGACCCAGTACTTC,CASTRRGSSRETQYF
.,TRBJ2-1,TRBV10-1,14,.,TGCGCCAGCAAATCAGGGATAGGGACGAATGAGCAGTTCTTC,CASKSGIGTNEQFF
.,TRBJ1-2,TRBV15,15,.,TGTGCCACCAGCAGGTTATATCGGGGGCGCGAAGGCTACACCTTC,CATSRLYRGREGYTF
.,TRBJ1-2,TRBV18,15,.,TGTGCCAGCCAAGGGGAGCAACTCTCTAACTATGGCTACACCTTC,CASQGEQLSNYGYTF